The text below deals with one T cell receptor beta chain. Its antigen is currently unknown. Germline-derived CDR1 and CDR2 are KGHSH and LQKENI. Trimming cost V 2 bases and J 6 bases; bases outside gene matches: 9. This CDR3 is built from 16 residues. These data belong to a study of cytomegalovirus exposure and HLA in healthy donors. Study-wide context: In an early release, HLA-typed donors contributed about 80 million unique TCR sequences. Points from the study as a whole: Most TCR sequences were seen very rarely across donors, but some public TCRs occurred in many.

Unrecorded immune exposure was likely among donors, who were nominally healthy when sampled. A multiplex PCR was run with 60 Vbeta primers and 13 Jbeta primers. Original handling: Per a later analysis, the number of unique TCR beta chains was about 80 million, of which 9 million to 14 million were shared. The data were produced by immunoSEQ multiplex PCR, yet TCRdb's version contains in-frame clones alone and is incomplete. V, J and clone size derive from that table, while D and trimming were established from the DNA sequence. Of about 130,000 clones detected, approximately 79% appear once; the ten largest clones hold about 6.8%.

Sequenced input: PBMCs. The clonotype originates from a man aged 35-49 years in good health and CMV-seropositive. The rearrangement joins TRBV18 to TRBJ1-5, with 8 bases fitting TRBD1. As DNA, the CDR3 is TGTGCCAGCTCACCAGTTAGTGGACAGGGATTTCAGCCCCAGCATTTT. Translated, it gives CASSPVSGQGFQPQHF.